These 29 T cell receptor beta chains originate from one sample sequenced in a study of blood T cell repertoires in COVID-19. Assay used: immunoSEQ multiplex PCR; TCRdb lists only in-frame clones, some missing. The sample contains roughly 230,000 clones, around 90% of which appear only once. Sequenced: peripheral blood. These receptor sequences come from a man aged 25 to 45 with COVID-19, enrolled during active disease.

This chain joins TRBV5-1 and TRBJ2-1, with D possibly being TRBD2 (6 bases). Germline CDR1 reads SGHRS; CDR2 reads YFSETQ. The CDR3 has 17 amino acids. The V gene lost 1 base and the J gene lost 9 bases, with 23 bases spanning the gap. For the CDR3, the DNA is TGCGCCAGCAGCTTGTTTGGGGACCCGGGACTCCCTATTGAGCAGTTCTTC. Translated: CASSLFGDPGLPIEQFF.

V usage is TRBV18 and J usage is TRBJ1-2; TRBD1 matches at 8 bases. CDR3 length: 12 amino acids. The V gene's germline CDR1 is KGHSH and CDR2 LQKENI. The V segment lost 7 bases and the J segment 8 bases; nucleotides outside the gene matches: 6. Written as DNA, the CDR3 is TGTGCCAGCTTCGGGACAGGAGGAGGCTACACCTTC. It specifies CASFGTGGGYTF. Combining the CDR3 with reference TRBV18 and TRBJ1-2 gives the whole variable domain NAGVMQNPRHLVRRRGQEARLRCSPMKGHSHVYWYRQLPEEGLKFMVYLQKENIIDESGMPKERFSAEFPKEGPSILRIQQVVRGDSAAYFCASFGTGGGYTFGSGTRLTVV.

The chain links TRBV9 to TRBJ2-3; 8 bases are shared with TRBD2. V lost 4 bases to trimming and J lost 4 bases; unmatched junction nucleotides: 14. The CDR3 is made up of 17 amino acids. Looked up from germline, CDR1 is SGDLS and CDR2 is YYNGEE. This CDR3 reads CASSPLVTGGRADTQYF. The CDR3 DNA follows: TGTGCCAGCAGCCCCCTGGTGACGGGGGGGCGCGCAGATACGCAGTATTTT.

The V and J genes are TRBV29-1 and TRBJ2-2, with TRBD1 matching over 9 bases. Germline loops: CDR1 SQVTM, CDR2 ANQGSEA. The CDR3 is made up of 12 amino acids. Trimming at V came to 5 bases and at J to 10 bases, leaving 5 bases not matched to a gene. Here the CDR3 DNA reads TGCAGCGTTCCCGGGACAGGGACGGAGCTGTTTTTT. It codes for CSVPGTGTELFF.

The chain links TRBV25-1 to TRBJ1-4, with a weak D call TRBD1 (5 bases). Germline CDR1 reads MGHDK; CDR2 reads SYGVNS. The CDR3 totals 15 residues. Trimming stripped 4 bases from V and 7 bases from J, with 16 bases between. The CDR3 reads CASSVEGLVGEKLFF. The CDR3 DNA follows: TGTGCCAGCAGTGTGGAGGGACTTGTGGGTGAAAAACTGTTTTTT.

This rearrangement joins TRBV3-1 (or the pseudogene TRBV3-2) to TRBJ1-6, with D possibly being TRBD1 (6 bases). The CDR3 extends over 13 amino acids. Germline-derived CDR1 and CDR2 are LGHDT and YNNKEL (reference sequence). Trimming stripped 3 bases from V and 10 bases from J, with 10 bases between. In DNA, the CDR3 is TGTGCCAGCAGCCAGGGGGCAGGATCACCCCTCCACTTT. The encoded protein is CASSQGAGSPLHF.

V and J are TRBV19 and TRBJ1-1; D remains unclear. Trimming took off 3 bases at V and 1 base at J, with 15 bases between the two ends. CDR3 size: 16 residues. Germline CDR1 LNHDA, CDR2 SQIVND (reference sequence). The CDR3 loop reads CASSMKLVGQNTEAFF. The CDR3 DNA follows: TGTGCCAGTAGTATGAAGTTGGTGGGCCAGAACACTGAAGCTTTCTTT.

V usage is TRBV5-6 and J usage is TRBJ2-7; maybe TRBD2 (6 bases). V was shortened by 4 bases and J by 3 bases, with 14 bases between the two germline ends. CDR1 is SGHDT, CDR2 YYEEEE, per germline. CDR3 length: 14 residues. Here the CDR3 reads CASSATSTNYEQYF. CDR3 nucleotides: TGTGCCAGCAGCGCCACTAGCACAAACTACGAGCAGTACTTC.

This clone appeared a single time. The chain combines TRBV10-1 with TRBJ2-1; the D is unclear. The CDR3 covers 15 residues. Deletions cut 2 bases from V and 5 bases from J, with 13 bases between. The germline gives CDR1 WNHNN, CDR2 SYGVQD (reference sequence). DNA for the CDR3: TGCGCCAGCAGTGAGGCCCGTGGGCAGGACAATGAGCAGTTCTTC. Its translation: CASSEARGQDNEQFF.

The V call is TRBV3-1 (or the pseudogene TRBV3-2), the J call TRBJ1-5; tentative D call: TRBD1 (5 bases). Trimming shortened V by 0 bases and J by 4 bases, and 10 bases separated the two germline ends. The CDR3 extends over 15 amino acids. Germline lookup yields CDR1 LGHDT and CDR2 YNNKEL (reference sequence). CDR3 sequence: CASSQDQGLNQPQHF. The CDR3 bases are TGTGCCAGCAGCCAAGACCAGGGACTTAATCAGCCCCAGCATTTT.

The CDR3 loop reads CASSLAVTEAFF. The CDR3, as DNA: TGTGCCAGCAGCTTGGCGGTAACTGAAGCTTTCTTT. The chain combines TRBV5-5 with TRBJ1-1; no definite D call. Trimming stripped 0 bases from V and 5 bases from J, with 5 bases between. Germline V gene lookup returns CDR1 SGHKS and CDR2 YYEKEE (reference sequence). The CDR3 runs to 12 residues.

This rearrangement joins TRBV9 to TRBJ1-1; the D is unclear. This CDR3 has 14 amino acids. In germline, CDR1 is SGDLS, CDR2 YYNGEE. V lost 0 bases and J 7 bases, leaving 13 bases between the germline ends. The CDR3 is CASSVAPTGSEAFF. DNA of the CDR3: TGTGCCAGCAGCGTAGCACCAACCGGGAGTGAAGCTTTCTTT.

Remarks on this clone: Other DNA sequences within the sample encode an identical CDR3. The rearrangement joins TRBV12-3 or TRBV12-4 to TRBJ1-5, with no clear D. V was trimmed by 2 bases and J by 7 bases, leaving 9 bases between them. The CDR3 has 13 amino acids. The CDR3 region has the DNA TGTGCCAGCAGTTTACGGGAGGGCCAGCCCCAGCATTTT. This translates into CASSLREGQPQHF.

The gene calls are TRBV2 and TRBJ1-3; weak D call: TRBD1 (5 bases). V was trimmed by 8 bases and J by 0 bases, leaving 11 bases between them. This CDR3 comprises 14 residues. From germline, CDR1 is SNHLY and CDR2 FYNNEI. As DNA, the CDR3 is TGTGCCAGCGCGCTTCAGGGCTCTGGAAACACCATATATTTT. Translated: CASALQGSGNTIYF.

The chain links TRBV2 to TRBJ1-5; TRBD1 might be the D (6 bases). The V end was cut by 3 bases, the J end by 5 bases, with 11 bases between. The CDR3 runs 14 residues. The germline gives CDR1 SNHLY, CDR2 FYNNEI. The CDR3 here is CASSEDSKYQPQHF. CDR3 DNA: TGTGCCAGCAGTGAGGACAGCAAGTATCAGCCCCAGCATTTT.

This chain links TRBV12-3 or TRBV12-4 with TRBJ2-1, with D maybe TRBD1 (6 bases). The V gene lost 3 bases and the J gene lost 6 bases, with 9 bases spanning the gap. The CDR3 is 13 amino acids. In DNA, the CDR3 is TGTGCCAGCAGTTTTTTACAGGGCAATGAGCAGTTCTTC. Residues: CASSFLQGNEQFF.

The chain employs TRBV14 and TRBJ2-6, with D unresolved. The V gene lost 0 bases and the J gene lost 0 bases, with 6 bases spanning the gap. The CDR3 contains 16 residues. CDR1 is SGHDN and CDR2 is FVKESK in the germline V gene. The CDR3 DNA reads as TGTGCCAGCAGCCAAGATTCCTTCTCTGGGGCCAACGTCCTGACTTTC. Its protein product is CASSQDSFSGANVLTF.

The chain couples TRBV19 to TRBJ1-1, with D tentatively TRBD1 (6 bases). The V end was cut by 4 bases, the J end by 3 bases, with 12 bases between. The V gene's germline CDR1 is LNHDA and CDR2 SQIVND (reference sequence). This CDR3 comprises 14 residues. The CDR3 loop reads CASSTVAGDTEAFF. DNA of the CDR3: TGTGCCAGTAGTACGGTCGCAGGGGACACTGAAGCTTTCTTT. The entire variable domain, with the rest obtained from reference TRBV19 and TRBJ1-1, is as follows: DGGITQSPKYLFRKEGQNVTLSCEQNLNHDAMYWYRQDPGQGLRLIYYSQIVNDFQKGDIAEGYSVSREKKESFPLTVTSAQKNPTAFYLCASSTVAGDTEAFFGQGTRLTVV.

Concerning this clone: The junction does not match germline at one end; this may be a read error. This chain links TRBV15 with TRBJ1-3; D is unclear. The CDR3 has 14 amino acids. The germline V gene encodes CDR1 LNHNV and CDR2 YYDKDF (reference sequence). In DNA form, the CDR3 reads TGTGCCACCAGCCGAGAGGGCGTCGGAAACACCATATATTTT. Translated: CATSREGVGNTIYF.

The V gene is TRBV5-1, the J gene TRBJ1-6; maybe TRBD1 (5 bases). This CDR3 has 16 amino acids. V lost 2 bases to trimming and J lost 5 bases, with 14 bases between them. The germline V gene encodes CDR1 SGHRS and CDR2 YFSETQ. The CDR3 DNA follows: TGCGCCAGCAGCTTTTTTAAGCAGGGCGATAATTCACCCCTCCACTTT. It yields the protein CASSFFKQGDNSPLHF. The entire variable domain, with the rest obtained from reference TRBV5-1 and TRBJ1-6, is as follows: KAGVTQTPRYLIKTRGQQVTLSCSPISGHRSVSWYQQTPGQGLQFLFEYFSETQRNKGNFPGRFSGRQFSNSRSEMNVSTLELGDSALYLCASSFFKQGDNSPLHFGNGTRLTVT.

The rearrangement joins TRBV27 to TRBJ1-1, with D perhaps matching TRBD1 (6 bases). CDR3 length equals 16 residues. Trimming removed 0 bases at V and 1 base at J, with 12 bases between. The germline CDR1 and CDR2 sequences are MNHEY and SMNVEV (reference sequence). The CDR3 loop is CASSLSMGARNTEAFF. DNA of the CDR3: TGTGCCAGCAGTTTATCTATGGGGGCGCGGAACACTGAAGCTTTCTTT.

This clone was detected only once. This chain links TRBV28 with TRBJ2-3; a weak D match, TRBD1 (5 bases). The germline V and J ends were trimmed by 6 bases and 3 bases, with 16 bases remaining between them. Germline-derived CDR1 and CDR2 are MDHEN and SYDVKM. CDR3 length: 15 residues. The CDR3 bases are TGTGCCAGCAGACCGTCAACAGGACGGACAGATACGCAGTATTTT. Its protein product is CASRPSTGRTDTQYF.

This rearrangement joins TRBV3-1 (or the pseudogene TRBV3-2) to TRBJ2-3; TRBD2 agrees at 11 bases. CDR1 LGHDT and CDR2 YNNKEL come from the germline V gene (reference sequence). CDR3 length equals 16 residues. The V gene end was trimmed by 4 bases and the J gene end by 2 bases; junction bases not matched to a gene: 5. The CDR3 region has the DNA TGTGCCAGCAGCCCCATGACTAGCGGGGCCACAGATACGCAGTATTTT. Translated: CASSPMTSGATDTQYF.

The chain employs TRBV7-7 and TRBJ2-5; TRBD2 matches 12 bases. The CDR3 is 15 residues long. With 3 bases clipped from V and 2 bases from J, the junction kept 1 base outside the gene matches. CDR1 SSHAT and CDR2 FNYEAQ come from the germline V gene (reference sequence). In nucleotides, the CDR3 is TGTGCCAGCAGCTTTGGACTAGCGGGGCAAGAGACCCAGTACTTC. Protein product: CASSFGLAGQETQYF.

The sample holds one count of this clone. CDR3 protein: CASSLEDRATQYF. The CDR3, as DNA: TGTGCCAGCAGTTTAGAGGACAGGGCTACCCAGTACTTC. This chain links TRBV12-3 or TRBV12-4 with TRBJ2-5, with TRBD1 identical over 8 bases. This CDR3 comprises 13 residues. The J segment lost 8 bases and the V segment lost 1 base, leaving 3 bases of the junction unmatched.

The chain uses TRBV11-3 and TRBJ2-7; 14 bases map to TRBD2. Trimming cost V 1 base and J 4 bases; bases outside gene matches: 6. This CDR3 spans 17 amino acids. The germline gives CDR1 SGHNT, CDR2 YENEEA. CDR3 amino acids: CASSLGGGLAGGYEQYF. CDR3 in DNA: TGTGCCAGCAGCTTAGGTGGCGGACTAGCGGGGGGATACGAGCAGTACTTC. Filled out from reference TRBV11-3 and TRBJ2-7, the complete variable domain reads EAGVVQSPRYKIIEKKQPVAFWCNPISGHNTLYWYLQNLGQGPELLIRYENEEAVDDSQLPKDRFSAERLKGVDSTLKIQPAELGDSAVYLCASSLGGGLAGGYEQYFGPGTRLTVT.

The rearrangement links TRBV27 to TRBJ2-2; D is perhaps TRBD2 (6 bases). CDR1 and CDR2 (germline): MNHEY, SMNVEV (reference sequence). The CDR3 runs to 15 residues. V was cut by 6 bases and J by 0 bases, with 11 bases left in between. For the CDR3, the DNA is TGTGCCAGCAGCCAAGGGAGGTCGAACACCGGGGAGCTGTTTTTT. It encodes CASSQGRSNTGELFF.

This chain joins TRBV5-1 and TRBJ2-3, with TRBD2 identical over 13 bases. The J segment lost 2 bases and the V segment lost 5 bases, leaving 5 bases of the junction unmatched. This CDR3 is 16 amino acids long. Germline lookup yields CDR1 SGHRS and CDR2 YFSETQ. CDR3 DNA sequence: TGCGCCAGCAGATTAGGGACTAGCGGGGCCACAGATACGCAGTATTTT. Translation: CASRLGTSGATDTQYF.

The chain is built from TRBV4-1 and TRBJ1-5; TRBD1 aligns across 7 bases. The CDR3 has 19 amino acids. Germline trimming cut 4 bases from V and 0 bases from J; bases unmatched to any gene: 15. Germline lookup yields CDR1 MGHRA and CDR2 YSYEKL. The CDR3 region has the DNA TGCGCCAGCAGCCCGGAGACAGGGACGCAAGAATATAGCAATCAGCCCCAGCATTTT. Its translation is CASSPETGTQEYSNQPQHF.